The clone carrying this T cell receptor beta chain occurred many times. Its antigen is undetermined. The data were obtained in a study of CD8 T cells in ankylosing spondylitis. Study-wide results and limits: Made up of about eight highly homologous variants, a TCR beta motif appeared characteristic of ankylosing spondylitis blood. Several of the motif variants were reported before in synovial fluid and blood from reactive arthritis. Reported data indicate significant enrichment of disease-linked clones within matched ankylosing spondylitis synovial fluid. Disease-linked clones displayed a CD8+ phenotype and appeared relatively rarely in peripheral blood.

MiXCR, applied by TCRdb to the 5' RACE reads, yields one record per CDR3 protein. The table has roughly 700,000 distinct CDR3 sequences, 19% seen once. The CDR3 has 14 residues. The germline V gene has CDR1 LGHNA and CDR2 YNFKEQ. V lost 0 bases to trimming and J lost 5 bases, with 8 bases between them. Source material: blood, either unsorted or a sorted T cell fraction (not recorded which). The chain combines TRBV4-2 with TRBJ1-5; D unresolved. The TCR originated in a male donor with ankylosing spondylitis. The chain's CDR3 is CASSQEWVDQPQHF. CDR3 sequence (DNA): TGTGCCAGCAGCCAAGAATGGGTAGATCAGCCCCAGCATTTT.